Listed here is a single T cell receptor (beta chain). Antigen: not known. CDR1 is MNHEY and CDR2 is SMNVEV in the germline V gene (reference sequence). V lost 2 bases and J 0 bases, leaving 5 bases between the germline ends. This CDR3 comprises 14 residues. This sample stems from a study of graft-versus-host responses after intestinal transplantation. At the level of the study: Each of the recipients got a multivisceral, liver-intestinal, or isolated intestinal transplant. Every recipient had anti-thymocyte globulin induction and about three years of tacrolimus plus steroids.

Whole-study results and caveats: Where graft-donor T cell macrochimerism was present, patients had high graft-versus-host to host-versus-graft clonal ratios in allografts. Ileal or blood samples showed some GvH clones first, and such clones were also found in recipient marrow.

TCRdb keeps only in-frame clones here, not all; method: immunoSEQ multiplex PCR. The data contain around 20,000 clones, roughly nine tenths of them singletons. V and J are TRBV27 and TRBJ1-5; D unresolved. Sequenced material: PBMCs, taken 65 to 70 days after intestinal transplantation. The receptor was isolated from a human patient who received an intestinal transplant, so some T cells may come from the graft donor. Written as DNA, the CDR3 is TGTGCCAGCAGTTTACCGGGTAGCAATCAGCCCCAGCATTTT. Amino acids: CASSLPGSNQPQHF.